This T cell receptor beta chain emerged from a study of cytomegalovirus exposure and HLA in healthy donors. Study-wide background: Clustering assigned approximately 79% of the roughly 370 genotyped donors to the Caucasian-associated ancestry cluster.

Concerning this clone itself: Antigen unknown.

Germline CDR1 reads MNHEY; CDR2 reads SVGAGI. The CDR3 extends over 16 amino acids. V was clipped by 0 bases and J by 2 bases; unmatched bases: 5. PCR involved 60 Vbeta and 13 Jbeta primers. The method was immunoSEQ multiplex PCR; TCRdb's version includes in-frame clones alone and lacks a portion of them. The sample holds about 160,000 clones, approximately 80% seen once. The study, taken as a whole, reports: What TCR beta sequences reportedly achieved was accurate prediction of HLA-A and HLA-B alleles in most subjects. A later analysis revealed that TCR association rates differed between HLA loci, peaking at DRB1 and bottoming out at HLA-C.

The source is a man aged 18 to 30 in good health and CMV-seropositive. The sequencing sample was made of PBMCs. The chain is built from TRBV6-5 and TRBJ2-7; 9 nucleotides match TRBD2. For the CDR3, the DNA is TGTGCCAGCAGTTACTCGATTCTAGCGGGACCCTACGAGCAGTACTTC. Its protein is CASSYSILAGPYEQYF.